Below are 18 T cell receptor beta chains sequenced from a single sample in a study of T cells after posttransplantation cyclophosphamide. Clones were sequenced by immunoSEQ multiplex PCR, and TCRdb holds only the in-frame ones, with some missing. Listed here are tens of thousands of clones without any singletons, the top ten holding approximately 3%. Source material: PBMCs. These receptors originate from a woman aged 55-75 years in good health, CMV-negative, and a related stem cell transplant donor.

In its sample, this clone was seen many times. The J gene is TRBJ2-2, the V gene TRBV6-5; 10 nucleotides line up with TRBD1. This CDR3 has 14 amino acids. J lost 8 bases, V lost 5 bases, and 5 bases had no gene match. Germline V gene data show CDR1 as MNHEY and CDR2 as SVGAGI. This CDR3 reads CASSRDRGAGELFF. For the CDR3, the DNA is TGTGCCAGCAGTCGGGACAGGGGTGCTGGGGAGCTGTTTTTT.

The table lists this clone with a few counts. At one of its ends the junction is not consistent with the germline gene, which may arise from a read error. V and J are TRBV29-1 and TRBJ2-3, with D possibly TRBD1 on 6 matching bases. CDR1 and CDR2 from the germline V gene are SQVTM and ANQGSEA. This CDR3 contains 8 residues. The CDR3 DNA sequence: TGCAGCGTTGGCAGGGGACGTTTT. It translates to CSVGRGRF.

This clone has a count of ten or more. The V gene is TRBV28, the J gene TRBJ1-5; D might be TRBD1 (5 bases). This CDR3 has 17 amino acids. Trimming left V 6 bases short and J 3 bases short, with 21 bases between. Germline lookup yields CDR1 MDHEN and CDR2 SYDVKM. CDR3 sequence (DNA): TGTGCCAGCAGCACCTCTCGGACAAGAGGTTACAATCAGCCCCAGCATTTT. Encoded protein: CASSTSRTRGYNQPQHF. The variable domain in full, completed from reference TRBV28 and TRBJ1-5, reads DVKVTQSSRYLVKRTGEKVFLECVQDMDHENMFWYRQDPGLGLRLIYFSYDVKMKEKGDIPEGYSVSREKKERFSLILESASTNQTSMYLCASSTSRTRGYNQPQHFGDGTRLSIL.

This clone was counted at least ten times. This rearrangement joins TRBV7-2 to TRBJ2-7; a possible D gene is TRBD2 (7 bases). Germline V gene sequence: CDR1 SGHTA, CDR2 FQGNSA. Trimming removed 1 base at V and 3 bases at J, with 13 bases between. The CDR3 spans 15 residues. The CDR3 protein is CASSLGPGGYYEQYF. The CDR3 DNA follows: TGTGCCAGCAGCTTAGGGCCGGGGGGCTACTACGAGCAGTACTTC.

This clone appeared a few times. CDR3 amino acids: CASSQEPTGATYEQYF. The CDR3, as DNA: TGCGCCAGCAGCCAAGAACCTACAGGGGCTACCTACGAGCAGTACTTC. This chain joins TRBV4-3 and TRBJ2-7; TRBD1 aligns across 7 bases. The junction had 7 bases not matched to a gene; V was cut back by 0 bases and J by 2 bases. Germline loops: CDR1 LGHNA, CDR2 YSLEER. The CDR3 loop spans 16 amino acids.

The CDR3 region has the DNA TGTGCCAGCAGTTTATGGGGCCAGAACACCGGGGAGCTGTTTTTT. It yields the protein CASSLWGQNTGELFF. The chain employs TRBV27 and TRBJ2-2; tentative D call: TRBD1 (5 bases). The CDR3 runs 15 residues. V lost 1 base to trimming and J lost 1 base, with 7 bases between them. CDR1 is MNHEY and CDR2 is SMNVEV in the germline V gene (reference sequence).

Only a few counts were recorded for this clone. The V and J genes are TRBV29-1 and TRBJ1-4; 7 bases align to TRBD1. In germline, CDR1 is SQVTM, CDR2 ANQGSEA. CDR3 length: 17 amino acids. J was trimmed by 4 bases and V by 5 bases; bases with no gene match: 16. The CDR3 nucleotides are TGCAGCGTTCTGGGCCTTACCCTCCAGGGGGATAATGAAAAACTGTTTTTT. It specifies CSVLGLTLQGDNEKLFF.

This clone was found a few times. V usage is TRBV27 and J usage is TRBJ1-5; 10 bases map to TRBD1. The germline V gene encodes CDR1 MNHEY and CDR2 SMNVEV (reference sequence). Germline trimming cut 5 bases from V and 3 bases from J; bases unmatched to any gene: 7. The CDR3 consists of 16 residues. CDR3 sequence: CASSPRTGGDNQPQHF. CDR3 bases: TGTGCCAGCAGTCCAAGGACAGGGGGTGACAATCAGCCCCAGCATTTT.

This clone was detected many times. The chain couples TRBV19 to TRBJ1-2, with TRBD1 matching over 9 bases. J gave up 8 bases and V 10 bases, and 8 bases lay outside the gene matches. Germline loops: CDR1 LNHDA, CDR2 SQIVND (reference sequence). The CDR3 has 12 amino acids. The CDR3 here is CAIRDRVDGYTF. The CDR3 nucleotides read TGTGCCATTCGGGACAGGGTTGACGGCTACACCTTC. Combining the CDR3 with reference TRBV19 and TRBJ1-2 gives the whole variable domain DGGITQSPKYLFRKEGQNVTLSCEQNLNHDAMYWYRQDPGQGLRLIYYSQIVNDFQKGDIAEGYSVSREKKESFPLTVTSAQKNPTAFYLCAIRDRVDGYTFGSGTRLTVV.

In this sample, this clone turned up many times. The V gene is TRBV7-9, the J gene TRBJ1-1; D is uncertain. The germline V gene encodes CDR1 SEHNR and CDR2 FQNEAQ (reference sequence). The CDR3 is 15 amino acids. The V gene lost 5 bases and the J gene lost 2 bases, with 15 bases spanning the gap. CDR3 sequence reads: CASSMAGSRNTEAFF. The CDR3 DNA is TGTGCCAGCAGCATGGCGGGGAGCAGAAACACTGAAGCTTTCTTT.

This clone was counted many times. The V call is TRBV28, the J call TRBJ1-2, with 8 bases that match TRBD1. This CDR3 spans 15 amino acids. After removal of 5 bases from V and 9 bases from J, the junction contained 14 bases not matched to a gene. Germline assignment: CDR1 MDHEN and CDR2 SYDVKM. The CDR3 protein is CASSPPDRDVRSYTF. CDR3 bases: TGTGCCAGCAGTCCCCCGGACAGGGATGTTAGGAGCTACACCTTC.

This clone was observed at least ten times. The V and J genes are TRBV6-5 and TRBJ1-1; weak D call: TRBD1 (5 bases). With 7 bases removed from V and 8 bases from J, the gap between germline ends came to 11 bases. The CDR3 contains 11 residues. Per the germline V gene, CDR1 is MNHEY and CDR2 is SVGAGI. The CDR3 loop reads CASIDSSEAFF. Written as DNA, the CDR3 is TGTGCCAGCATCGACAGTTCCGAAGCTTTCTTT.

The chain recombines TRBV7-3 with TRBJ2-2; D is unresolved. Germline-derived CDR1 and CDR2 are SGHTA and FQGTGA. V dropped 5 bases and J dropped 4 bases, with 14 bases sitting between them. The CDR3 contains 15 residues. CDR3 amino acids: CASSPRLLGTGELFF. The CDR3 bases are TGTGCCAGCAGCCCGCGACTCCTGGGCACCGGGGAGCTGTTTTTT.

This clone was counted a few times. The genes are TRBV24-1 and TRBJ1-6, with 8 positions matching TRBD1. Germline values: CDR1 KGHDR, CDR2 SFDVKD. The CDR3 has 14 residues. The ends lost 9 bases at V and 10 bases at J; junction bases unmatched: 10. CDR3 residues: CATRNGQGASPLHF. Written as DNA, the CDR3 is TGTGCCACCCGTAACGGACAGGGCGCCTCACCCCTCCACTTT.

This clone was recorded at least ten times. V is TRBV28 and J is TRBJ2-6; TRBD1 aligns across 7 bases. The ends lost 5 bases at V and 0 bases at J; junction bases unmatched: 1. CDR3 length equals 15 residues. Germline V gene sequence: CDR1 MDHEN, CDR2 SYDVKM. The CDR3 protein is CASSGTVSGANVLTF. The CDR3, as DNA: TGTGCCAGCAGTGGGACAGTCTCTGGGGCCAACGTCCTGACTTTC.

V is TRBV30 and J is TRBJ2-7, with a possible D match to TRBD2 (7 bases). The V gene lost 3 bases and the J gene lost 6 bases, with 15 bases spanning the gap. This CDR3 contains 13 residues. CDR1 is GTSNPN and CDR2 is SVGIG in the germline V gene (reference sequence). The CDR3 nucleotides are TGTGCCTGGAGAGAGGGGGGGCTGCGCGAGCAGTACTTC. Protein product: CAWREGGLREQYF.

There are many counts of this clone. J is TRBJ1-3 and V is TRBV10-2; a possible D gene is TRBD1 (6 bases). The ends were cut back, 3 bases at V and 2 bases at J, with 8 bases in the middle. This CDR3 contains 14 residues. Germline V gene lookup returns CDR1 WSHSY and CDR2 SAAADI. This CDR3 is CASSEQGPGNTIYF. As DNA, the CDR3 is TGCGCCAGCAGTGAACAGGGTCCTGGAAACACCATATATTTT.

The table lists this clone with many counts. The V call is TRBV4-3, the J call TRBJ2-3; weak D call: TRBD2 (6 bases). In germline, CDR1 is LGHNA, CDR2 YSLEER. This CDR3 has 14 residues. The V gene lost 1 base and the J gene lost 7 bases, with 12 bases spanning the gap. The CDR3 nucleotides read TGCGCCAGCAGCCAAGTAGTGGGCGGGAATACGCAGTATTTT. It translates to CASSQVVGGNTQYF.